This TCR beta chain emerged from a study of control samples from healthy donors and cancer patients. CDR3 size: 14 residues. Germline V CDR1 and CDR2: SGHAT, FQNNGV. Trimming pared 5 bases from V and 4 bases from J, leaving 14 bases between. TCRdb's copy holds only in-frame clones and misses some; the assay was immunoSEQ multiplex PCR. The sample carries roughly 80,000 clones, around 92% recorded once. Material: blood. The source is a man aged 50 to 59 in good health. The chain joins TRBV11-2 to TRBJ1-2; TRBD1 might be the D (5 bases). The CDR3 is CASSPGRSGYGYTF. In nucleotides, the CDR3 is TGTGCCAGCAGCCCAGGGAGATCCGGCTATGGCTACACCTTC.